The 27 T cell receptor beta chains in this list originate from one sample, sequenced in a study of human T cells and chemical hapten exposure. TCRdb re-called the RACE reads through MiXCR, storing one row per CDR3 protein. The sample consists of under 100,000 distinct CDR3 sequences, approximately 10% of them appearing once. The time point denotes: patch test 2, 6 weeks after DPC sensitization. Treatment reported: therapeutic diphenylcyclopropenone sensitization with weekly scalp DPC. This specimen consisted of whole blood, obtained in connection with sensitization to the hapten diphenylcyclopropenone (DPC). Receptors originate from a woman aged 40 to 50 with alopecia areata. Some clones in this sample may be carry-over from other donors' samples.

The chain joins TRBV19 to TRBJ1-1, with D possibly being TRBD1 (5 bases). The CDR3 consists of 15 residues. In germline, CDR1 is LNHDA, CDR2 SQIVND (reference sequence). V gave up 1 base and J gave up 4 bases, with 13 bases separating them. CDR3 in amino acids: CASSIVRQGFTEAFF. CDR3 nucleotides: TGTGCCAGTAGTATAGTTCGGCAGGGCTTCACTGAAGCTTTCTTT.

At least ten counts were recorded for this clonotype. CDR3 sequence (DNA): TGTGCCAGCTCACCAACTAGGACACTAGCGGGTAATGAGCAGTTCTTC. Translating gives CASSPTRTLAGNEQFF. The V gene is TRBV18, the J gene TRBJ2-1, with 9 bases fitting TRBD2. Per the germline V gene, CDR1 is KGHSH and CDR2 is LQKENI. The length of the CDR3 is 16 residues. V lost 2 bases to trimming and J lost 7 bases; unmatched junction nucleotides: 9.

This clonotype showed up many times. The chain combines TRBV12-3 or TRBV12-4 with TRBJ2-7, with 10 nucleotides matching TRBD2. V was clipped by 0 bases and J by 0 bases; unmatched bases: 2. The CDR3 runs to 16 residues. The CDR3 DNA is TGTGCCAGCAGTTTAGCATCTAGCGGGAGCTCCTACGAGCAGTACTTC. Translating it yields CASSLASSGSSYEQYF.

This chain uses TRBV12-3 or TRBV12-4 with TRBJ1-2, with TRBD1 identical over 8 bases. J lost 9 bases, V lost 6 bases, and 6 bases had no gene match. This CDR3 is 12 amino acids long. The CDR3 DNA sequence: TGTGCCAGCAGACACGGGACAGGAAGCTACACCTTC. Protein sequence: CASRHGTGSYTF.

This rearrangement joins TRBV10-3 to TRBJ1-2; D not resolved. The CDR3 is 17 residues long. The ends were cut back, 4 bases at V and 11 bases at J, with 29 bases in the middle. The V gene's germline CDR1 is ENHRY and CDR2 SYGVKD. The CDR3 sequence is CAISGGNTSPRLVSYTF. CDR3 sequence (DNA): TGTGCCATCAGTGGGGGTAATACAAGTCCCCGGCTCGTGAGTTACACCTTC.

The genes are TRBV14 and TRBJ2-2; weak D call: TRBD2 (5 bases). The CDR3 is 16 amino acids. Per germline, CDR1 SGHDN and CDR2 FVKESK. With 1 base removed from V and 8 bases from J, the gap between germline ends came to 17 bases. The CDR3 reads CASSQGRRPTRGELFF. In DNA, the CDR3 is TGTGCCAGCAGCCAAGGGAGGAGGCCCACCCGGGGGGAGCTGTTTTTT.

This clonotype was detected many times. This CDR3 is CASSDTSSEREGSNEQFF. In DNA form, the CDR3 reads TGTGCCAGCAGTGACACTTCCTCAGAGCGGGAGGGCTCCAATGAGCAGTTCTTC. The V and J genes are TRBV6-4 and TRBJ2-1; 10 nucleotides match TRBD2. Germline CDR1 is MRHNA and CDR2 is SNTAGT. Germline trimming cut 2 bases from V and 6 bases from J; bases unmatched to any gene: 13. This CDR3 has 18 amino acids.

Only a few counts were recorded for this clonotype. Written as DNA, the CDR3 is TGTGCCAGCAGCCCCGCTAGCGGGAGCGGCAATGAGCAGTTCTTC. This translates into CASSPASGSGNEQFF. The chain uses TRBV7-9 and TRBJ2-1, with 10 bases matching TRBD2. Germline V CDR1 and CDR2: SEHNR, FQNEAQ (reference sequence). V trimming: 5 bases; J trimming: 6 bases; junction bases outside the gene matches: 7. CDR3 length: 15 residues.

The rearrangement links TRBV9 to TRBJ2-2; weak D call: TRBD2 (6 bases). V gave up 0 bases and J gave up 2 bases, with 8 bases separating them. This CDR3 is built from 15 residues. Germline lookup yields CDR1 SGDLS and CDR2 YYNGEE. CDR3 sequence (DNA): TGTGCCAGCAGCGTAGCCGGGACTAACACCGGGGAGCTGTTTTTT. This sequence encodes CASSVAGTNTGELFF.

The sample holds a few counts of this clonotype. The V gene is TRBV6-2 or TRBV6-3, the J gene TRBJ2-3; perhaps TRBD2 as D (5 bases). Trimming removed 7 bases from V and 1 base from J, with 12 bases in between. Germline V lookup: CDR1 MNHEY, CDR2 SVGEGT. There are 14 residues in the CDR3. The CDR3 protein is CASKASGGTDTQYF. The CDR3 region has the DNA TGTGCCAGCAAAGCCAGCGGAGGCACAGATACGCAGTATTTT.

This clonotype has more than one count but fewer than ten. The CDR3 region has the DNA TGCGCCAGCAGCAGGGGATCGGACATTTATAGATCGGACATTTATAATTCACCCCTCCACTTT. It translates to CASSRGSDIYRSDIYNSPLHF. V and J are TRBV5-1 and TRBJ1-6; TRBD1 might be the D (5 bases). Germline-derived CDR1 and CDR2 are SGHRS and YFSETQ. This CDR3 has 21 residues. Trimming cost V 4 bases and J 4 bases, with 30 bases left between them.

CDR3 protein: CSASQTGTGDYEQYF. CDR3 DNA sequence: TGCAGTGCTAGCCAAACCGGGACAGGGGACTACGAGCAGTACTTC. The chain links TRBV20-1 to TRBJ2-7; 10 nucleotides match TRBD1. V lost 3 bases and J lost 3; bases outside the gene matches: 8. CDR3 size: 15 residues. Germline values: CDR1 DFQATT, CDR2 SNEGSKA (reference sequence).

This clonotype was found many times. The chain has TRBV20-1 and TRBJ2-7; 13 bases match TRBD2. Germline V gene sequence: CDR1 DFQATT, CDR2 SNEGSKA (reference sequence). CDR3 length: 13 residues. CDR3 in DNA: TGCAGCGGCCAGACTAGCGGGGGGCTTGAGCAGTACTTC. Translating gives CSGQTSGGLEQYF.

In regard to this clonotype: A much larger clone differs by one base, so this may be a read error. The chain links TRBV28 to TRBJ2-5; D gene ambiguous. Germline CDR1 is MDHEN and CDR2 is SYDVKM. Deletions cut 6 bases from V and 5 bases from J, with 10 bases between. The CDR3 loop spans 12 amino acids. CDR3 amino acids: CASSTRRETQYF. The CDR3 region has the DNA TGTGCCAGCAGCACGAGGCGGGAGACCCAGTACTTC.

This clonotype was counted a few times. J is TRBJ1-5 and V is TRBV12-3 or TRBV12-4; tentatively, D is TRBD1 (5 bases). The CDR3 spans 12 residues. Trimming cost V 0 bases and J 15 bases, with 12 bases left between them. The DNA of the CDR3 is TGTGCCAGCAGTTTAGCCATATTTGGGGCGCATTTT. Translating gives CASSLAIFGAHF.

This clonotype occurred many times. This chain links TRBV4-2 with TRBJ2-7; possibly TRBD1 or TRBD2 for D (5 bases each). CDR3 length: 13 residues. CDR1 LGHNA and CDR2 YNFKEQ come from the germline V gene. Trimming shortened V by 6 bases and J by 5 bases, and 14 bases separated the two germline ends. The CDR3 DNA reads TGTGCCAGCAGACGGGACCGGGGAGACGAGCAGTACTTC. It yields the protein CASRRDRGDEQYF.

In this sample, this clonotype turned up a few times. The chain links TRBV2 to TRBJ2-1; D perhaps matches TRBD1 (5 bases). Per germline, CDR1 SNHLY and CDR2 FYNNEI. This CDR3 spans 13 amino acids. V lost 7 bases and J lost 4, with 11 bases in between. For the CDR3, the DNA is TGTGCCAGCAAACAGGACAATTACAATGAGCAGTTCTTC. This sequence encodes CASKQDNYNEQFF.

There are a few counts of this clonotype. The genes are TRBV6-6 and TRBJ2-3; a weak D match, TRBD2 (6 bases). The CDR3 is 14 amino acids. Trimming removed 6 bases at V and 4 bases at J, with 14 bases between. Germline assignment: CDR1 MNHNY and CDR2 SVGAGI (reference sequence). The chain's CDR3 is CASRSGGIADTQYF. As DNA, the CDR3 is TGTGCCAGCAGGTCCGGGGGTATCGCAGATACGCAGTATTTT.

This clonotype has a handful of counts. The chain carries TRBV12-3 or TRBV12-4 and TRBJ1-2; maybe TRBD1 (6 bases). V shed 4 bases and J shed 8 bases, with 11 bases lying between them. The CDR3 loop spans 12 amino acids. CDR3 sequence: CASSWGAGGYTF. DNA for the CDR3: TGTGCCAGCAGTTGGGGGGCCGGGGGCTACACCTTC.

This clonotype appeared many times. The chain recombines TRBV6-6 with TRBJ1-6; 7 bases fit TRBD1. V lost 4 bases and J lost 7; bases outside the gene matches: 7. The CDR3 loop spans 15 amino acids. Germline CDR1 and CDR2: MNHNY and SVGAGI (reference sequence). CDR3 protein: CASSSTGQENSPLHF. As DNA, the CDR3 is TGTGCCAGCAGTTCAACCGGACAGGAAAATTCACCCCTCCACTTT.

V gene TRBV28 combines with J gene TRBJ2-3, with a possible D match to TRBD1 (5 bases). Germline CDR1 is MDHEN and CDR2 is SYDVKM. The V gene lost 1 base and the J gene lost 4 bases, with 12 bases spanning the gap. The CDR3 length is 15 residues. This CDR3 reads CASSLSRAEADTQYF. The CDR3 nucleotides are TGTGCCAGCAGTTTATCCAGGGCAGAGGCAGATACGCAGTATTTT.

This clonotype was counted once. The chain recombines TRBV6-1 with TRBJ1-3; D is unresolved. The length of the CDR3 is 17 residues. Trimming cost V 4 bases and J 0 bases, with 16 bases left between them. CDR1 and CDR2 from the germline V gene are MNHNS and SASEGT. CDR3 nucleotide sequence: TGTGCCAGCAGTGTAGTGTCGGGATTCAACTCTGGAAACACCATATATTTT. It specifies CASSVVSGFNSGNTIYF.

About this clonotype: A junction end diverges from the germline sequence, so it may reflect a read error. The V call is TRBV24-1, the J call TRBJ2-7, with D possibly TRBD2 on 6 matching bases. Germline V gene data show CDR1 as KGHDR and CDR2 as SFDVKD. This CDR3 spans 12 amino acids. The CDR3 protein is CATRDGSYEEYF. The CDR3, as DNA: TGTGCCACGCGGGACGGTTCCTACGAGGAGTACTTC.

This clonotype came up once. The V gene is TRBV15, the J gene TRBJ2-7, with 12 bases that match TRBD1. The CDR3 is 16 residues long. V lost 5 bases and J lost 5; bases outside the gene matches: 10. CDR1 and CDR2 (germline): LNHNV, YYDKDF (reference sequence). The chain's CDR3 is CATSSRSGTGGDEQYF. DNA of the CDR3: TGTGCCACCAGCTCACGATCCGGGACAGGGGGCGACGAGCAGTACTTC.

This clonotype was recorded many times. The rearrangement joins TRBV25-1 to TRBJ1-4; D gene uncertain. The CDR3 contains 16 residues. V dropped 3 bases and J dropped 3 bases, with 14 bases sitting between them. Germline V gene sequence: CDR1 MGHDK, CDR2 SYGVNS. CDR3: CASSDYSGRANEKLFF. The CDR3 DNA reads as TGTGCCAGCAGTGATTACAGCGGTCGAGCTAATGAAAAACTGTTTTTT.

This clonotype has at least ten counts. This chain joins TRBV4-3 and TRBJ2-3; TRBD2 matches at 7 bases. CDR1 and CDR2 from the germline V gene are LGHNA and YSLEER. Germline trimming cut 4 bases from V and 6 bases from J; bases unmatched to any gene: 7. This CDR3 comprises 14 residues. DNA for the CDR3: TGCGCCAGCAGCCCCTGGCTAGCGGCGGATACGCAGTATTTT. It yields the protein CASSPWLAADTQYF.

The CDR3 nucleotides are TGTGCCAGCCGCCTACCCGGGGCGGAAGATACGCAGTATTTT. Its protein is CASRLPGAEDTQYF. This chain connects TRBV5-6 to TRBJ2-3; either TRBD1 or TRBD2 may fit D (5 bases each). Germline V gene sequence: CDR1 SGHDT, CDR2 YYEEEE. The CDR3 contains 14 residues. Trimming stripped 7 bases from V and 5 bases from J, with 17 bases between.